Listed here are 10 T cell receptor beta chains from one sample, sequenced in a study of blood T cells in healthy people across ages. Then a second PCR, running roughly 6 to 12 cycles, was carried out with a sample-barcoded 5' primer and a J-beta primer mix. One entry per CDR3 protein results from TCRdb running MiXCR on the 5' RACE reads. Of hundreds of thousands of distinct CDR3 sequences in the sample, 58% were seen once. Specimen: blood. The receptors shown here come from a man aged 55 to 70 in good health.

This rearrangement joins TRBV20-1 to TRBJ1-6; D is unresolved. The V end lost 5 bases, the J end lost 10 bases, and 21 bases lay between the germline ends. The CDR3 loop spans 15 amino acids. Per the germline V gene, CDR1 is DFQATT and CDR2 is SNEGSKA (reference sequence). The CDR3 loop reads CSAHPPPGTRSPLHF. In DNA, the CDR3 is TGCAGTGCTCACCCACCGCCGGGTACTAGATCACCCCTCCACTTT.

V gene TRBV20-1 combines with J gene TRBJ1-2; tentative D call: TRBD1 (5 bases). V lost 2 bases to trimming and J lost 1 base, with 14 bases between them. The CDR3 totals 15 residues. Germline V gives CDR1 DFQATT, CDR2 SNEGSKA (reference sequence). The CDR3 region has the DNA TGCAGTGCTAGACCCTCGGGACGCCGTAACTATGGCTACACCTTC. It is translated as CSARPSGRRNYGYTF.

This rearrangement joins TRBV4-1 to TRBJ2-5; 10 bases line up with TRBD1. With V trimmed by 1 base and J by 5 bases, 7 bases remained unmatched. This CDR3 comprises 16 residues. Germline V gene lookup returns CDR1 MGHRA and CDR2 YSYEKL. In DNA form, the CDR3 reads TGCGCCAGCAGCCAAGGTGACAGGGGGCTGGGGGAGACCCAGTACTTC. Translation gives CASSQGDRGLGETQYF.

This clonotype was recorded once. This chain joins TRBV20-1 and TRBJ1-1; D is perhaps TRBD1 (5 bases). This CDR3 has 13 amino acids. CDR1 is DFQATT, CDR2 SNEGSKA, per germline (reference sequence). V was pared by 5 bases and J by 6 bases, with 16 bases between. CDR3 nucleotides: TGCAGTGCTGGGACTACCCGTGACGCTGAAGCTTTCTTT. Protein: CSAGTTRDAEAFF.

The chain employs TRBV7-9 and TRBJ1-2, with D uncertain. The CDR3 runs 15 residues. Per the germline V gene, CDR1 is SEHNR and CDR2 is FQNEAQ (reference sequence). V was clipped by 3 bases and J by 7 bases, with 18 bases between them. The CDR3 region has the DNA TGTGCCAGCAGCTTCGTAACCCCGAGTTTCCCTGGCTACACCTTC. This codes for CASSFVTPSFPGYTF.

The rearrangement links TRBV5-1 to TRBJ2-3, with 11 nucleotides matching TRBD2. This CDR3 has 18 residues. V trimming: 1 base; J trimming: 0 bases; junction bases outside the gene matches: 7. The germline V gene encodes CDR1 SGHRS and CDR2 YFSETQ. The CDR3 here is CASSLIPSGGLSTDTQYF. The DNA of the CDR3 is TGCGCCAGCAGCTTGATTCCTAGCGGGGGGCTTAGCACAGATACGCAGTATTTT.

This chain joins TRBV2 and TRBJ2-7, with 11 bases identical to TRBD1. Germline CDR1 reads SNHLY; CDR2 reads FYNNEI. The J segment lost 3 bases and the V segment lost 5 bases, leaving 12 bases of the junction unmatched. The CDR3 is 17 amino acids. This chain's CDR3 is CASSQSVPGTGGYEQYF. Here the CDR3 DNA reads TGTGCCAGCAGTCAAAGCGTGCCCGGGACAGGGGGCTACGAGCAGTACTTC.

This clonotype was seen only once. The chain recombines TRBV5-1 with TRBJ2-3; D is unresolved. CDR1 is SGHRS and CDR2 is YFSETQ in the germline V gene. Between the trimmed V and J ends, which lost 0 bases and 2 bases, there was a span of 10 bases. This CDR3 has 15 amino acids. Here the CDR3 reads CASSLDQPDTDTQYF. CDR3 DNA sequence: TGCGCCAGCAGCTTGGACCAGCCCGACACAGATACGCAGTATTTT.

The V and J genes are TRBV4-2 and TRBJ2-6; the D gene is possibly TRBD2 (5 bases). The V and J ends lost 4 bases and 0 bases respectively, with 25 bases between them. CDR3 size: 21 residues. The germline CDR1 and CDR2 sequences are LGHNA and YNFKEQ. This chain's CDR3 is CASSREVLGGPLISGANVLTF. In DNA, the CDR3 is TGTGCCAGCAGCCGAGAAGTGTTAGGAGGACCGCTCATCTCTGGGGCCAACGTCCTGACTTTC.

This clonotype has only a few counts. This sequence joins TRBV5-5 and TRBJ2-6; D remains unclear. The CDR3 sequence is 14 residues long. Germline CDR1 SGHKS, CDR2 YYEKEE (reference sequence). V lost 1 base and J lost 2, with 4 bases in between. CDR3 in amino acids: CASSLPTGANVLTF. The CDR3 coding sequence is TGTGCCAGCAGCTTGCCAACTGGGGCCAACGTCCTGACTTTC.